Listed here are 4 T cell receptor beta chains from one sample, sequenced in a study of T-cell memory formation after mild COVID-19 (dated by TCRdb to about 2021). Libraries were constructed by 5' RACE. The sequencer was an Illumina NovaSeq 6000. TCRdb trimmed public reads at Q25 via fastp, called clones via MiXCR and kept in-frame beta chains. Here each entry gathers all rows of one CDR3 protein and keeps the most common genes and DNA. The sample includes about 140,000 distinct CDR3 sequences, with around 14% observed a single time. Jointly, the top ten make up 25% to 30% of the sample. The specimen sequenced was PBMCs or a T cell subset sorted from them (not recorded which). The receptor source for this set is an adult woman who had mild COVID-19 (a few samples of this study predate the infection). The sample titles of this study are shuffled in the database, so cell type and time point are left out; the donor was told from shared clones.

There are a few counts of this clonotype. The V and J genes are TRBV7-6 and TRBJ2-1; D is undetermined. The CDR3 has 15 amino acids. In germline, CDR1 is SGHVS, CDR2 FNYEAQ. V dropped 3 bases and J dropped 3 bases, with 12 bases sitting between them. The CDR3 DNA is TGTGCCAGCAGCTTGCCGGGCGTGGTCTACAATGAGCAGTTCTTC. This sequence encodes CASSLPGVVYNEQFF.

This clonotype appeared a few times. V gene TRBV27 combines with J gene TRBJ2-7; tentatively, D is TRBD1 (5 bases). Trimming cost V 8 bases and J 0 bases, with 29 bases left between them. Germline CDR1 MNHEY, CDR2 SMNVEV (reference sequence). The CDR3 is 19 amino acids. The CDR3 coding sequence is TGTGCCAGCGTTTTCCCACAACAGGAGCTGACTGTCCTCTCCTACGAGCAGTACTTC. This gives the protein CASVFPQQELTVLSYEQYF.

The chain employs TRBV2 and TRBJ2-7, with TRBD2 matching 11 bases. The CDR3 is 13 residues long. The V gene's germline CDR1 is SNHLY and CDR2 FYNNEI. Germline trimming cut 7 bases from V and 7 bases from J; bases unmatched to any gene: 6. The CDR3: CASMSSGRQEQYF. The CDR3 DNA sequence: TGTGCCAGCATGTCTAGCGGGAGGCAAGAGCAGTACTTC.

Sample share makes this clonotype medium-sized. The chain carries TRBV4-1 and TRBJ2-5; TRBD1 might be the D (5 bases). The CDR3 contains 13 residues. Trimming shortened V by 4 bases and J by 4 bases, and 10 bases separated the two germline ends. Germline lookup yields CDR1 MGHRA and CDR2 YSYEKL. CDR3 amino acids: CASSLGRGETQYF. In nucleotides, the CDR3 is TGCGCCAGCAGCCTGGGAAGGGGAGAGACCCAGTACTTC.